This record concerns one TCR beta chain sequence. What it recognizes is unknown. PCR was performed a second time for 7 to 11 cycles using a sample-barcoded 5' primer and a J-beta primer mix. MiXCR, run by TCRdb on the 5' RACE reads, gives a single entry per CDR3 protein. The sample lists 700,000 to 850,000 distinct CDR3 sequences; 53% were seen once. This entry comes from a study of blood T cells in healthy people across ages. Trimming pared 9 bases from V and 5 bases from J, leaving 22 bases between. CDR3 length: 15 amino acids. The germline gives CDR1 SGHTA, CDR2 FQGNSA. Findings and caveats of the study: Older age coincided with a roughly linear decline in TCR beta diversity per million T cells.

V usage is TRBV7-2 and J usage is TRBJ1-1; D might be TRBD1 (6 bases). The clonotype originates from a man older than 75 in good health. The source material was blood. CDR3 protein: CASRLGGAGGTEAFF. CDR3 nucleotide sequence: TGTGCCAGTCGACTCGGGGGCGCGGGCGGGACTGAAGCTTTCTTT.